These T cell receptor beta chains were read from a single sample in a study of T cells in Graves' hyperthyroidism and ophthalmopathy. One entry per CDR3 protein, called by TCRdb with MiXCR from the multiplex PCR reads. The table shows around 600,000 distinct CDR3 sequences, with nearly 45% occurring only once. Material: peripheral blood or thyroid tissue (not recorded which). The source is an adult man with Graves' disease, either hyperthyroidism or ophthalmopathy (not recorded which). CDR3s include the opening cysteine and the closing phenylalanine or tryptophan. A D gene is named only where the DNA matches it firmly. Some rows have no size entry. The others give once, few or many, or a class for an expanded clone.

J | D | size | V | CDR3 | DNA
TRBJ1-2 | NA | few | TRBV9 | CASSLPSSYGYTF | TGTGCCAGCAGCCTCCCATCCTCTTATGGCTACACCTTC
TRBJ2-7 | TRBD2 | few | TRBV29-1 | CSIWTSGSFNEQYF | TGCAGCATCTGGACTAGCGGGAGTTTCAACGAGCAGTACTTC
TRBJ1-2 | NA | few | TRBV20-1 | CSARDGVHGYTF | TGCAGTGCTAGAGATGGAGTTCATGGCTACACCTTC
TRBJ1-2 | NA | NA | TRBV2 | CASIEDHRYGYTF | TGTGCCAGCATAGAGGATCACCGCTATGGCTACACCTTC
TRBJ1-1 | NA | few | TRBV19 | CASSIGQGLTEAFF | TGTGCCAGTAGTATAGGCCAGGGTCTCACTGAAGCTTTCTTT
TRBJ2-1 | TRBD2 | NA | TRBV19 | CASSSYGLANEQFF | TGTGCCAGTAGTAGTTACGGACTAGCGAATGAGCAGTTCTTC
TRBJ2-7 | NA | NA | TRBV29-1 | CSVDMGRLGGHEQYF | TGCAGCGTTGATATGGGCAGATTGGGAGGCCACGAGCAGTACTTC
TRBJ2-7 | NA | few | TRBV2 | CASSEGTSYEQYF | TGTGCCAGCAGTGAAGGGACCTCCTACGAGCAGTACTTC
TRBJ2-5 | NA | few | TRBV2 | CASSPEAERFGETQYF | TGTGCCAGCAGCCCTGAAGCAGAGCGTTTCGGAGAGACCCAGTACTTC
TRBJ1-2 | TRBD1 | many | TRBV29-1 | CSVERDRGFPGSGYTF | TGCAGCGTTGAACGCGACAGGGGGTTTCCGGGGAGCGGCTACACCTTC
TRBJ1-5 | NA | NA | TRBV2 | CASSPGGANSNQPQHF | TGTGCCAGCAGTCCCGGGGGGGCAAATAGCAATCAGCCCCAGCATTTT
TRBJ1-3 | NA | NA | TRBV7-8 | CASRKVSSGNTIYF | TGTGCCAGCAGAAAGGTTTCCTCTGGAAACACCATATATTTT
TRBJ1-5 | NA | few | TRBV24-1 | CATSVADGGNQPQHF | TGTGCCACCAGCGTCGCCGACGGAGGCAATCAGCCCCAGCATTTT
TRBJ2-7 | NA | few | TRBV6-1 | CASREHHRDYEQYF | TGTGCCAGCAGAGAACACCACAGGGACTACGAGCAGTACTTC
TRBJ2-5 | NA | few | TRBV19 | CASSIQGYQETQYF | TGTGCCAGTAGTATACAGGGGTACCAAGAGACCCAGTACTTC
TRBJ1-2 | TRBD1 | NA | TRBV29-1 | CSLGRTGNYGYTF | TGCAGCTTAGGAAGGACAGGGAACTATGGCTACACCTTC
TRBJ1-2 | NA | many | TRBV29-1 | CSVETIYNYGYTF | TGCAGCGTTGAGACCATCTATAACTATGGCTACACCTTC
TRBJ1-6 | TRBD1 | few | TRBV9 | CASSSQDREDSPLHF | TGTGCCAGCAGCTCACAGGACAGGGAAGATTCACCCCTCCACTTT
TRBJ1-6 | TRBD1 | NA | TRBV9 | CASSVEQGAGVSPLHF | TGTGCCAGCAGCGTAGAGCAGGGGGCAGGGGTTTCACCCCTCCACTTT
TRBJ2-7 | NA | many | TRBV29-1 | CSGRDTYEQYF | TGCAGCGGGAGGGACACTTACGAGCAGTACTTC
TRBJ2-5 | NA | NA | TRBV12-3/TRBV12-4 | CASSPASGVAETQYF | TGTGCCAGCAGTCCGGCGTCAGGGGTCGCGGAGACCCAGTACTTC
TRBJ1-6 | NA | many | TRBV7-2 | CASSLAPSPLHF | TGTGCCAGCAGCTTAGCGCCTTCACCCCTCCACTTT
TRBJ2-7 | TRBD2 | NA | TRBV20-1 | CSASPSGRDGYEQYF | TGCAGTGCTAGTCCTAGCGGGAGAGATGGCTACGAGCAGTACTTC
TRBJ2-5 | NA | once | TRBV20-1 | CNAREETQYF | TGCAATGCTAGAGAAGAGACCCAGTACTTC
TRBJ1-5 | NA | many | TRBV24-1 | CATSEQRLSNQPQHF | TGTGCCACCAGTGAACAGCGGCTTAGCAATCAGCCCCAGCATTTT